This T cell receptor beta chain was profiled in a study of response to subunit inactivated influenza vaccine. Study results and caveats: Researchers suggested that each seasonal influenza vaccination recruits few new T cells.

Germline assignment: CDR1 DFQATT and CDR2 SNEGSKA (reference sequence). V lost 1 base and J lost 2, with 10 bases in between. CDR3 length equals 14 residues. There are a few counts of this clonotype. As yet, its antigen is unknown. TCRdb reprocessed the RT-PCR reads via MiXCR and lists one record per CDR3 protein. The sample has 400,000 to 650,000 distinct CDR3 sequences, about 7.2% seen once. This TCR derives from a man aged 50-75 years who received an inactivated influenza vaccine. This chain connects TRBV20-1 to TRBJ2-3; D is possibly TRBD2 (6 bases). Source: PBMCs from blood, taken roughly 24 months after vaccination. The CDR3 nucleotides are TGCAGTGCTAGAGGGACTACCTACACAGATACGCAGTATTTT. Its protein is CSARGTTYTDTQYF.